The 10 T cell receptor beta chains below were found in one sample sequenced in a study of blood T cell repertoires in COVID-19. Assay: immunoSEQ multiplex PCR; the TCRdb copy retains only in-frame clones and omits some. This sample has around 400,000 clones, with 83% found just once. Source material: PBMCs or T cells enriched from blood (not recorded which). The receptors were gathered from a woman aged 45 to 65 who had recovered from COVID-19.

This clone is a singleton in its sample. The chain combines TRBV3-1 (or the pseudogene TRBV3-2) with TRBJ1-5; TRBD1 matches at 10 bases. V shed 3 bases, J shed 7 bases, and the junction held 6 bases outside the gene matches. The CDR3 is made up of 15 amino acids. Germline V gene sequence: CDR1 LGHDT, CDR2 YNNKEL (reference sequence). The CDR3 loop reads CASSQWGTGDQPQHF. CDR3 DNA sequence: TGTGCCAGCAGCCAGTGGGGGACAGGGGACCAGCCCCAGCATTTT.

The DNA for the CDR3 is TGCAGCGTTGCTCCCCACAATGAGCAGTTCTTC. Translating gives CSVAPHNEQFF. The rearrangement uses TRBV29-1 and TRBJ2-1; D uncertain. There are 11 residues in the CDR3. V lost 4 bases to trimming and J lost 5 bases, with 6 bases between them. Germline values: CDR1 SQVTM, CDR2 ANQGSEA.

The V gene is TRBV12-3 or TRBV12-4, the J gene TRBJ1-5; 7 bases match TRBD1. This CDR3 comprises 13 residues. After removal of 6 bases from V and 4 bases from J, the junction contained 3 bases not matched to a gene. The CDR3 DNA reads TGTGCCAGCAGAGGACAGGTAAATCAGCCCCAGCATTTT. Its translation: CASRGQVNQPQHF.

The J gene is TRBJ2-7, the V gene TRBV5-1; 9 bases align to TRBD1. J was trimmed by 3 bases and V by 4 bases; bases with no gene match: 8. The CDR3 contains 15 residues. CDR1 and CDR2 (germline): SGHRS, YFSETQ. CDR3 nucleotide sequence: TGCGCCAGCAGCCTTACAGGGGGCATACGCTACGAGCAGTACTTC. Translating gives CASSLTGGIRYEQYF.

The rearrangement uses TRBV21-1 and TRBJ2-7; the D call in the table, TRBD1, was not verified against the DNA. TRBV21-1 is tagged as a pseudogene. The CDR3 spans 17 residues. CDR3 in amino acids: CASTFEIGTPGSCEQYF. CDR3 coding DNA: TGTGCCAGCACATTCGAGATTGGGACACCCGGCTCCTGCGAGCAGTACTTC.

This chain uses TRBV20-1 with TRBJ2-7; D is tentatively TRBD1 or TRBD2 (6 bases each). The germline V and J ends were trimmed by 3 bases and 2 bases, with 11 bases remaining between them. The CDR3 loop spans 13 amino acids. Germline CDR1 DFQATT, CDR2 SNEGSKA (reference sequence). The CDR3 here is CSASGGPAYEQYF. In DNA form, the CDR3 reads TGCAGTGCTAGTGGGGGGCCCGCCTACGAGCAGTACTTC.

This clone was seen just once. This sequence joins TRBV6-1 and TRBJ1-5; D possibly corresponds to TRBD1 (6 bases). Germline values: CDR1 MNHNS, CDR2 SASEGT. The length of the CDR3 is 14 residues. Trimming pared 2 bases from V and 4 bases from J, leaving 9 bases between. The CDR3 here is CASSESGQNQPQHF. The CDR3 DNA follows: TGTGCCAGCAGTGAAAGTGGACAGAATCAGCCCCAGCATTTT.

This chain links TRBV6-2 or TRBV6-3 with TRBJ2-2; TRBD1 might be the D (6 bases). The CDR3 spans 15 residues. Trimming took 3 bases from V and 4 from J, leaving 12 bases between them. Germline CDR1 and CDR2: MNHEY and SVGEGT. The CDR3 protein is CASSYGGFVTGELFF. The DNA of the CDR3 is TGTGCCAGCAGTTATGGGGGCTTTGTCACCGGGGAGCTGTTTTTT.

The genes are TRBV7-6 and TRBJ1-1; D not certain. V was trimmed by 1 base and J by 1 base, leaving 7 bases between them. From germline, CDR1 is SGHVS and CDR2 FNYEAQ. The CDR3 consists of 14 residues. Here the CDR3 DNA reads TGTGCCAGCAGCTTAGTTACCGGGAACACTGAAGCTTTCTTT. This translates into CASSLVTGNTEAFF.

J is TRBJ2-1 and V is TRBV19; 7 nucleotides align to TRBD1. V lost 3 bases to trimming and J lost 10 bases; unmatched junction nucleotides: 15. The CDR3 sequence is 16 residues long. Germline CDR1 reads LNHDA; CDR2 reads SQIVND (reference sequence). CDR3 DNA sequence: TGTGCCAGTAGTATGTCGACAGGGAACGGAATAAGGGAGCAGTTCTTC. Protein product: CASSMSTGNGIREQFF.